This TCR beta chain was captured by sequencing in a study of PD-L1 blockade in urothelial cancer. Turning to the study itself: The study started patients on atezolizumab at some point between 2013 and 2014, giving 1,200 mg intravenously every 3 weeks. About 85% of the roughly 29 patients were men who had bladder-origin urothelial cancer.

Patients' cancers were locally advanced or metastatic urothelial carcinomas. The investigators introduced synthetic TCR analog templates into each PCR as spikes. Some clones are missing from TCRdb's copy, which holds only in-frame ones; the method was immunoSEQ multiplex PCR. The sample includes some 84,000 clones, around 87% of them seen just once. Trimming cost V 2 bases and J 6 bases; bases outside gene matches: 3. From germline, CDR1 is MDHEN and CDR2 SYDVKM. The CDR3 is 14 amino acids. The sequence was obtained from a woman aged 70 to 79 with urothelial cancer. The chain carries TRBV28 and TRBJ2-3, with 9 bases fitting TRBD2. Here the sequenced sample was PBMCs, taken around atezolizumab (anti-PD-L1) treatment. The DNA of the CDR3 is TGTGCCAGCAGTTTAGTCACTAGCGGGGATACGCAGTATTTT. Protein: CASSLVTSGDTQYF.